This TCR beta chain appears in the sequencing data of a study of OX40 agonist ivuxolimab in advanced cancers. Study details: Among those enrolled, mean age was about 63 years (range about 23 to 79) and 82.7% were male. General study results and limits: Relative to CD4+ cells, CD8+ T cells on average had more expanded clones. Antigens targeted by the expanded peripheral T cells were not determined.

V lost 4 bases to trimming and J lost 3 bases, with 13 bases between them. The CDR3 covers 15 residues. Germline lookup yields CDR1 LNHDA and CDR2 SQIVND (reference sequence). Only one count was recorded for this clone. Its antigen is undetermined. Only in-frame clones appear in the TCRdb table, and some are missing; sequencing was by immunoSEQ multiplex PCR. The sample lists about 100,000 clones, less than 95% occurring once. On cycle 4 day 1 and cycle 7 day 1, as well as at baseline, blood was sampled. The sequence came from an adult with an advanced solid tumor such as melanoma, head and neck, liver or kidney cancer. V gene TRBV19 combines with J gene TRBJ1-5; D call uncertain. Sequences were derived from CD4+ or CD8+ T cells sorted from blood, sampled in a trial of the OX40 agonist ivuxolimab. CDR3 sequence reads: CASSTLPAYNQPQHF. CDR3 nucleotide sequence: TGTGCCAGTAGTACCCTGCCAGCCTACAATCAGCCCCAGCATTTT.